The 22 T cell receptor beta chains below were found in one sample sequenced in a study of blood T cell repertoires in COVID-19. The data were produced by immunoSEQ multiplex PCR, yet TCRdb's version contains in-frame clones alone and is incomplete. The data hold 120,000 to 150,000 clones, with about 87% observed a single time. Sequenced input: peripheral blood. The receptors come from a human donor in a cohort sampled during active COVID-19.

The V gene is TRBV5-6, the J gene TRBJ2-2; the D gene is possibly TRBD2 (5 bases). CDR3 size: 12 residues. Germline V lookup: CDR1 SGHDT, CDR2 YYEEEE. V lost 4 bases to trimming and J lost 7 bases, with 8 bases between them. CDR3 in DNA: TGTGCCAGCAGCGCCCGGGACGGGGAGCTGTTTTTT. It codes for CASSARDGELFF.

V and J are TRBV7-6 and TRBJ2-1; 11 positions match TRBD1. From germline, CDR1 is SGHVS and CDR2 FNYEAQ. Unmatched junction bases numbered 18, after V lost 5 bases and J lost 0 bases. The CDR3 consists of 21 residues. The DNA of the CDR3 is TGTGCCAGCAGCGTCGGGACAGGGGGGCGAAGCCCTGGGAGCTCCTACAATGAGCAGTTCTTC. Its protein product is CASSVGTGGRSPGSSYNEQFF.

This clone was observed at least ten times. The rearrangement joins TRBV7-8 to TRBJ2-1, with TRBD1 matching 8 bases. Germline lookup yields CDR1 SGHVS and CDR2 FQNEAQ. Trimming took 5 bases from V and 9 from J; bases not matched to a gene: 12. The CDR3 sequence is 15 residues long. The CDR3 DNA is TGTGCCAGCAGCCAGACCCGGGACAGGCATCCTGAGCAGTTCTTC. The encoded protein is CASSQTRDRHPEQFF.

J is TRBJ2-2 and V is TRBV5-1; perhaps TRBD1 as D (6 bases). Germline values: CDR1 SGHRS, CDR2 YFSETQ. This CDR3 has 13 residues. V lost 1 base and J lost 7, with 8 bases in between. DNA of the CDR3: TGCGCCAGCAGCTTGTCAGGGGACGGGGAGCTGTTTTTT. It specifies CASSLSGDGELFF.

The chain is built from TRBV4-1 and TRBJ2-5; the D gene is possibly TRBD1 (5 bases). V lost 2 bases and J 7 bases, leaving 8 bases between the germline ends. The V gene's germline CDR1 is MGHRA and CDR2 YSYEKL. CDR3 length: 12 residues. DNA of the CDR3: TGCGCCAGCAGCCAAACAACAGGGACCCAGTACTTC. It translates to CASSQTTGTQYF.

The chain links TRBV20-1 to TRBJ2-1; the D is unclear. This CDR3 region has 12 residues. Trimming shortened V by 3 bases and J by 4 bases, and 7 bases separated the two germline ends. From germline, CDR1 is DFQATT and CDR2 SNEGSKA (reference sequence). The CDR3 region is CSASKRYNEQFF. The CDR3 bases are TGCAGTGCTAGTAAGAGGTACAATGAGCAGTTCTTC.

The chain is built from TRBV30 and TRBJ1-1, with D tentatively TRBD1 (6 bases). Germline V gene lookup returns CDR1 GTSNPN and CDR2 SVGIG (reference sequence). V shed 4 bases and J shed 0 bases, with 18 bases lying between them. This CDR3 is built from 16 residues. The CDR3 spells CAWTRGRGYMNTEAFF. In DNA form, the CDR3 reads TGTGCCTGGACCCGCGGTAGGGGGTACATGAACACTGAAGCTTTCTTT.

This chain links TRBV5-1 with TRBJ1-1, with 10 bases fitting TRBD1. CDR1 is SGHRS, CDR2 YFSETQ, per germline. The CDR3 contains 18 residues. V gave up 2 bases and J gave up 0 bases; unmatched junction bases: 10. The CDR3 bases are TGCGCCAGCAGCTTTAGCTCCGGGACAGGGGTCTTGAACACTGAAGCTTTCTTT. This sequence encodes CASSFSSGTGVLNTEAFF.

This chain connects TRBV2 to TRBJ1-1; TRBD1 matches 8 bases. CDR1 and CDR2 from the germline V gene are SNHLY and FYNNEI. The junction had 7 bases not matched to a gene; V was cut back by 6 bases and J by 1 base. This CDR3 is built from 15 residues. CDR3 protein: CASRTQGAANTEAFF. As DNA, the CDR3 is TGTGCCAGCAGGACTCAGGGGGCGGCGAACACTGAAGCTTTCTTT. The variable domain in full, with the rest retrieved from reference TRBV2 and TRBJ1-1, is EPEVTQTPSHQVTQMGQEVILRCVPISNHLYFYWYRQILGQKVEFLVSFYNNEISEKSEIFDDQFSVERPDGSNFTLKIRSTKLEDSAMYFCASRTQGAANTEAFFGQGTRLTVV.

The table lists this clone with a count of one. This rearrangement joins TRBV18 to TRBJ1-1; 12 nucleotides align to TRBD1. V lost 6 bases and J lost 0; bases outside the gene matches: 8. The germline gives CDR1 KGHSH, CDR2 LQKENI. The CDR3 is 17 amino acids. This chain's CDR3 is CASSPGTGGAVNTEAFF. The CDR3 nucleotides are TGTGCCAGCTCCCCCGGGACAGGGGGCGCGGTGAACACTGAAGCTTTCTTT.

The genes are TRBV4-1 and TRBJ1-4, with D possibly matching TRBD1 (5 bases). The ends were cut back, 3 bases at V and 3 bases at J, with 11 bases in the middle. This CDR3 region has 15 residues. Germline lookup yields CDR1 MGHRA and CDR2 YSYEKL. The CDR3 sequence: CASSHTTDPNEKLFF. The CDR3 coding sequence is TGCGCCAGCAGCCACACGACAGACCCTAATGAAAAACTGTTTTTT.

This clone was counted at least ten times. The rearrangement uses TRBV6-6 and TRBJ2-1; 7 bases line up with TRBD2. The J segment lost 3 bases and the V segment lost 8 bases, leaving 13 bases of the junction unmatched. This CDR3 contains 16 residues. Germline values: CDR1 MNHNY, CDR2 SVGAGI (reference sequence). In DNA, the CDR3 is TGTGCCAGCGAGTCTCCCTCGGGGGGAGGCTACAATGAGCAGTTCTTC. It codes for CASESPSGGGYNEQFF.

J is TRBJ2-1 and V is TRBV7-3, with D unresolved. V lost 2 bases and J lost 5, with 13 bases in between. The CDR3 is made up of 15 amino acids. CDR1 SGHTA and CDR2 FQGTGA come from the germline V gene. The CDR3 DNA sequence: TGTGCCAGCAGCTTAGCTAGTGTTCCGAACAATGAGCAGTTCTTC. Protein sequence: CASSLASVPNNEQFF.

The chain carries TRBV27 and TRBJ2-3; D is uncertain. The CDR3 covers 14 residues. The germline V gene encodes CDR1 MNHEY and CDR2 SMNVEV (reference sequence). V shed 6 bases and J shed 0 bases, with 10 bases lying between them. The CDR3 reads CASSPLTSTDTQYF. The CDR3 nucleotides are TGTGCCAGCAGCCCCCTGACTAGCACAGATACGCAGTATTTT.

V is TRBV7-9 and J is TRBJ1-1, with TRBD1 as a possible D gene (5 bases). CDR1 is SEHNR, CDR2 FQNEAQ, per germline (reference sequence). Trimming removed 5 bases from V and 2 bases from J, with 15 bases in between. The CDR3 spans 15 residues. The CDR3 nucleotides read TGTGCCAGCAGCAGACTGGACACTTTCAACACTGAAGCTTTCTTT. This translates into CASSRLDTFNTEAFF.

The chain uses TRBV7-8 and TRBJ2-1, with 7 bases identical to TRBD2. The CDR3 covers 18 residues. J lost 1 base, V lost 1 base, and 10 bases had no gene match. Germline V gene sequence: CDR1 SGHVS, CDR2 FQNEAQ. The CDR3 region is CASSLGRLRERSYNEQFF. DNA for the CDR3: TGTGCCAGCAGCTTAGGGAGGTTGCGGGAGAGGTCCTACAATGAGCAGTTCTTC.

CDR3 loop: CASSPQGQGANSPLHF. The CDR3 nucleotides read TGTGCCAGCTCACCCCAGGGACAGGGGGCTAATTCACCCCTCCACTTT. The chain recombines TRBV18 with TRBJ1-6; TRBD1 matches at 12 bases. With 3 bases clipped from V and 6 bases from J, the junction kept 3 bases outside the gene matches. Per the germline V gene, CDR1 is KGHSH and CDR2 is LQKENI. This CDR3 comprises 16 residues.

The rearrangement links TRBV7-6 to TRBJ1-1; the match to TRBD1 covers 8 bases. This CDR3 is built from 13 residues. V lost 5 bases and J lost 3; bases outside the gene matches: 2. The germline V gene has CDR1 SGHVS and CDR2 FNYEAQ. The CDR3 DNA reads as TGTGCCAGCAGCCCACAGGGGGACACTGAAGCTTTCTTT. It translates to CASSPQGDTEAFF.

The V and J genes are TRBV27 and TRBJ2-1, with D perhaps matching TRBD1 (6 bases). Germline lookup yields CDR1 MNHEY and CDR2 SMNVEV (reference sequence). Trimming took 5 bases from V and 3 from J, leaving 11 bases between them. CDR3 size: 14 residues. CDR3 DNA sequence: TGTGCCAGCAGTCCCCAGGACAGCTACAATGAGCAGTTCTTC. Translation: CASSPQDSYNEQFF.

V gene TRBV28 combines with J gene TRBJ1-4, with unresolved D. The CDR3 is 12 residues long. CDR1 is MDHEN, CDR2 SYDVKM, per germline. With 8 bases removed from V and 0 bases from J, the gap between germline ends came to 4 bases. DNA of the CDR3: TGTGCCAGCTCATCAACTAATGAAAAACTGTTTTTT. Translating gives CASSSTNEKLFF.

The chain couples TRBV5-6 to TRBJ2-3; TRBD2 aligns across 11 bases. Trimming cost V 5 bases and J 0 bases; bases outside gene matches: 8. Germline V lookup: CDR1 SGHDT, CDR2 YYEEEE. This CDR3 has 17 residues. Here the CDR3 reads CASRSPGTSGSTDTQYF. DNA for the CDR3: TGTGCCAGCAGGAGTCCCGGGACTAGCGGTAGCACAGATACGCAGTATTTT.

The chain joins TRBV25-1 to TRBJ2-3, with 7 positions matching TRBD2. The germline CDR1 and CDR2 sequences are MGHDK and SYGVNS. This CDR3 spans 15 amino acids. V dropped 3 bases and J dropped 2; count of bases not matched to a gene: 5. This CDR3 reads CASSEPAGVTDTQYF. The CDR3 DNA reads TGTGCCAGCAGTGAGCCGGCGGGAGTCACAGATACGCAGTATTTT.